A single TCR beta chain is shown here with its context. The entry originates in a study of T cells in localized non-small cell lung cancer. Assay used: immunoSEQ multiplex PCR; TCRdb lists only in-frame clones, some missing. Seen here are fewer than 12,000 clones, 85% observed once, and the top ten hold about 8.6%. This CDR3 is 16 amino acids long. From germline, CDR1 is MNHNS and CDR2 SASEGT. Trimming shortened V by 2 bases and J by 9 bases, and 17 bases separated the two germline ends. The sequence came from a male donor aged 60 or over with stage III lung adenocarcinoma. The sample was peripheral blood, taken before any cancer treatment. The rearrangement uses TRBV6-1 and TRBJ1-6, with unresolved D. CDR3 region: CASSEILGRFSSPLHF. The CDR3 DNA is TGTGCCAGCAGTGAAATCCTTGGGAGATTTAGTTCACCCCTCCACTTT.